This entry concerns a single T cell receptor (beta chain). Profiled with immunoSEQ multiplex PCR; TCRdb holds only in-frame clones, not every one. Found here are 200,000 or so clones, about 87% of them singletons; the top ten hold less than 3%. These data belong to a study of T cell responses to AZD1222 COVID-19 vaccine. V was pared by 0 bases and J by 7 bases, with 9 bases between. The CDR3 totals 14 residues. Germline lookup yields CDR1 LNHDA and CDR2 SQIVND (reference sequence). V and J are TRBV19 and TRBJ2-2; either TRBD1 or TRBD2 may supply D (5 bases each). The clonotype comes from an adult in good health. Material: peripheral blood, obtained on day 0 of MenACWY control vaccination. The CDR3 reads CASSIDQGVGELFF. The CDR3 nucleotides are TGTGCCAGTAGTATAGATCAGGGAGTCGGGGAGCTGTTTTTT.